The TCR beta chain under discussion was sequenced for a study of blood T cell repertoires in COVID-19. This table comes from immunoSEQ multiplex PCR, and its TCRdb copy is limited to in-frame clones, with some not included. The top ten clones hold about 6.6% of a sample with about 160,000 clones, 88% of them seen once. The V end was cut by 0 bases, the J end by 4 bases, with 9 bases between. From germline, CDR1 is MNHEY and CDR2 SVGEGT. The CDR3 contains 14 residues. This receptor was taken from a woman in her forties or fifties who had recovered from COVID-19. The specimen sequenced was PBMCs or T cells enriched from blood (not recorded which). This chain joins TRBV6-2 or TRBV6-3 and TRBJ1-1, with a weak D call TRBD1 (5 bases). In nucleotides, the CDR3 is TGTGCCAGCAGTTACTCGGGGGGAAGCACTGAAGCTTTCTTT. Translated, it gives CASSYSGGSTEAFF.